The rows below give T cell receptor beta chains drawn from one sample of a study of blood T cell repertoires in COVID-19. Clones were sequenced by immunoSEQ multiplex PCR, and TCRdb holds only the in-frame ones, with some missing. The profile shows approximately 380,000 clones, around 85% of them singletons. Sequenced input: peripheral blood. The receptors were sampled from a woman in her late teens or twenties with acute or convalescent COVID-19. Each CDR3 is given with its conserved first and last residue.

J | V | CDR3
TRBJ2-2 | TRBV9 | CASSRTGTNTGELFF
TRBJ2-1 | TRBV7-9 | CASSLVLAENEQFF
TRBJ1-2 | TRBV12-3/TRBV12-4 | CATADRGPDGYTF
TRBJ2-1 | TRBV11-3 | CASSPPNSGARDEQFF
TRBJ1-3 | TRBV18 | CASSPVPGTGNTIYF
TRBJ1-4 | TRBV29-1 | CSVTGAGMMEKLFF
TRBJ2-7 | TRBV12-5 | CASGPDRTPPEQYF
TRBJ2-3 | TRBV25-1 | CASSDVDRITDTQYF
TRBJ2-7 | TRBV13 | CASSISGGAYEQYF
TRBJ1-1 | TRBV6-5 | CASIAGGPNTEAFF
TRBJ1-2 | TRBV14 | CASSRQGNQGYTF
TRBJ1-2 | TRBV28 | CASSSSDRGTVGYTF
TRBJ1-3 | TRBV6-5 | CASSWGGQDTIYF
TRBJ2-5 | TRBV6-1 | CASSDRGLKTQYF
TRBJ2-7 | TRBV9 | CASSVAGTGGVYEQYF
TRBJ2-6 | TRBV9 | CASRAGTGVSGANVLTF
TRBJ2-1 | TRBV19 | CASSRDREVGKDSYNEQFF
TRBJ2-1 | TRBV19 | CASSIGGTGTSDYNEQFF
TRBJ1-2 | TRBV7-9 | CASIRQGANYGYTF
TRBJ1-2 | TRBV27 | CASSSSGLRVGGYTF
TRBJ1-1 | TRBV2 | CASSTGRNTEAFF
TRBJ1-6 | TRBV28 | CASKSGQHNSPLHF
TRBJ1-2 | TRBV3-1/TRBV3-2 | CASSPPGTGEGLRGYTF
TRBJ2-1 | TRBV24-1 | CATSDFGGWNEQFF
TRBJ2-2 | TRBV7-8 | CASSPSLAGVPTTGELFF
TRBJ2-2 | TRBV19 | CASTRDRTNTGELFF